The present T cell receptor beta chain was sequenced within a study of vaccination and CD4 T cells after COVID-19. Study-wide context: Collection of post-vaccine samples followed dose two by a median around 70 days, spanning a range of 14 to 241. Overlapping spike peptides from SARS-CoV-2, HCoV-NL63, HCoV-OC43 and HCoV-229E served to stimulate the cells.

This clonotype rates as medium-sized. The target antigen is unknown. Indicated treatment: roughly 11-day PBMC culture with coronavirus spike peptide pools or control peptides (ViraFEST assay). CDR1 and CDR2 (germline): SGHTA, FQGNSA. Unmatched junction bases numbered 6, after V lost 2 bases and J lost 3 bases. The CDR3 is 16 residues long. Sequencing of DNA taken from cultured CD4+ T cells relied on the Oncomine TCR Beta short-read assay. TCRdb re-derived calls from the PCR reads in MiXCR, one entry per CDR3 protein. The data hold 10,000 to 15,000 distinct CDR3 sequences, with around 70% observed a single time.

The chain combines TRBV7-2 with TRBJ2-2; 7 bases agree with TRBD1. The receptor's source is a human donor who had recovered from COVID-19. Sequenced material: CD4+ T cells from blood, cultured in vitro. CDR3 DNA sequence: TGTGCCAGCAGCTTACAAACCAGGGGGTACACCGGGGAGCTGTTTTTT. Protein product: CASSLQTRGYTGELFF. Filled out from reference TRBV7-2 and TRBJ2-2, the complete variable domain reads GAGVSQSPSNKVTEKGKDVELRCDPISGHTALYWYRQSLGQGLEFLIYFQGNSAPDKSGLPSDRFSAERTGGSVSTLTIQRTQQEDSAVYLCASSLQTRGYTGELFFGEGSRLTVL.